In its sample, the clone carrying this T cell receptor (beta chain) is medium-sized. The data derive from a study of PD-1 blockade in classical Hodgkin lymphoma. Relapses following autologous stem cell transplantation were seen in all patients, with brentuximab vedotin exposure varying. Sequencing was performed with immunoSEQ multiplex PCR; in TCRdb, only in-frame clones are kept and a portion is missing. The data hold roughly 32,000 clones, with roughly four fifths observed a single time. The sample was peripheral blood mononuclear cells (PBMCs), taken at baseline. The source of this sequence is a human donor with classical Hodgkin lymphoma.

The CDR3 protein is CSVEAPTGRGVEAFF. As DNA, the CDR3 is TGCAGCGTTGAAGCTCCAACAGGGAGGGGAGTTGAAGCTTTCTTT. J is TRBJ1-1 and V is TRBV29-1, with TRBD1 as a possible D gene (6 bases). The CDR3 spans 15 residues. Germline assignment: CDR1 SQVTM and CDR2 ANQGSEA. V was clipped by 1 base and J by 7 bases, with 19 bases between them.